This T cell receptor beta chain was documented in a study of regulatory T cells in long-lasting Graves disease. The TCR beta library used iRepertoire HTBI primers with Arm-PCR amplification of CDR3. TCRdb processed the multiplex PCR reads anew with MiXCR; each CDR3 protein has one entry. The sample includes approximately 230,000 distinct CDR3 sequences, about 18% seen only once; the top ten take roughly a fifth. Time point in this sample: newly diagnosed GD, antithyroid drugs for less than 3 months. Generation of the TCR library employed RNA extracted from PBMCs. Study-wide findings and caveats: Public clonotype sharing was higher in persistent than newly diagnosed patients.

Many counts were recorded for this clonotype. No antigen is known for it. The sequenced sample was peripheral blood mononuclear cells (PBMCs), obtained at new diagnosis, from a patient treated with antithyroid drugs. The source is a female donor with Graves disease.

The CDR3 here is CAIRQGNNEKLFF. The CDR3 DNA reads as TGCGCCATCCGACAGGGGAATAATGAAAAACTGTTTTTT. This chain connects TRBV10-2 to TRBJ1-4, with TRBD1 identical over 8 bases. Germline loops: CDR1 WSHSY, CDR2 SAAADI. The CDR3 runs to 13 residues. J was trimmed by 4 bases and V by 10 bases; bases with no gene match: 5.